The clone carrying this T cell receptor (beta chain) was picked up a small number of times. Its antigen is unknown. The sample comes from a study of identical twins. Study-wide results and caveats: Beta out-of-frame sequences displayed a weaker excess of sharing between twins.

Using its own MiXCR run on the 5' RACE reads, TCRdb lists one record per CDR3 protein. The sample yields some 730,000 distinct CDR3 sequences, 15% to 20% seen once. The sample was also linked to a second study, of T cells expressing NK-cell markers.

The clonotype was recovered from a woman younger than 35 in good health. The sequenced sample was PBMCs.

CDR3 region: CASSLETGFQYF. The CDR3, as DNA: TGTGCCAGCAGCTTAGAAACAGGATTTCAGTACTTC. The chain uses TRBV7-9 and TRBJ2-4, with D possibly TRBD1 on 5 matching bases. Looked up from germline, CDR1 is SEHNR and CDR2 is FQNEAQ (reference sequence). This CDR3 has 12 residues. Trimming stripped 1 base from V and 11 bases from J, with 9 bases between.